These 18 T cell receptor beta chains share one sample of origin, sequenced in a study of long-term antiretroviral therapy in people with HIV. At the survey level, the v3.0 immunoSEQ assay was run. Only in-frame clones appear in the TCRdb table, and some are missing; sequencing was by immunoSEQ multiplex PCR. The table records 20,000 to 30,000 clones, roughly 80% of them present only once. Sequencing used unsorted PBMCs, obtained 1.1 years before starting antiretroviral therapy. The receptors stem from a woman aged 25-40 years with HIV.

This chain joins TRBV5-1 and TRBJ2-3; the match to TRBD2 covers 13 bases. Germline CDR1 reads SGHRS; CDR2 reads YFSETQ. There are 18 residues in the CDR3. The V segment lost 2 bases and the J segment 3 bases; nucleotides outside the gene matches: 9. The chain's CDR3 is CASSFIALAGGRTDTQYF. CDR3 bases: TGCGCCAGCAGCTTCATCGCACTAGCGGGGGGGCGGACAGATACGCAGTATTTT.

The CDR3 coding sequence is TGCGCCAGCAGTGAAAAGGAAACCTATAATTCACCCCTCCACTTT. As protein: CASSEKETYNSPLHF. This rearrangement joins TRBV10-1 to TRBJ1-6; D is undetermined. CDR3 length: 15 amino acids. The ends were cut back, 3 bases at V and 2 bases at J, with 8 bases in the middle. CDR1 and CDR2 from the germline V gene are WNHNN and SYGVQD (reference sequence).

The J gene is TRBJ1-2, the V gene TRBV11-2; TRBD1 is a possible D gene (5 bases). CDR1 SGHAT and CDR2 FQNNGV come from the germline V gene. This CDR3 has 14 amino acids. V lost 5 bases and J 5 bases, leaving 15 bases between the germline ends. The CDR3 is CASSLGQGGYGYTF. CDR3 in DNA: TGTGCCAGCAGCCTTGGACAAGGCGGGTATGGCTACACCTTC.

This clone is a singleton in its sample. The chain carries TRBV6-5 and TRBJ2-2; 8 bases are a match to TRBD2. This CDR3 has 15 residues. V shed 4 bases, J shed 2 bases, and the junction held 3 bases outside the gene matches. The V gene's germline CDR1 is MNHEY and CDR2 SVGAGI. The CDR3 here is CASSSRGGNTGELFF. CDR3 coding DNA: TGTGCCAGCAGTTCCCGGGGGGGAAACACCGGGGAGCTGTTTTTT.

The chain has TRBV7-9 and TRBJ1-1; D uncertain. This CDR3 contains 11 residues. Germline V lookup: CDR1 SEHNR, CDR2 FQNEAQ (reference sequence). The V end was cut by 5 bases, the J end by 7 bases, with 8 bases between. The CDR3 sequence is CASSRINEAFF. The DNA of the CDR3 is TGTGCCAGCAGCCGGATAAATGAAGCTTTCTTT.

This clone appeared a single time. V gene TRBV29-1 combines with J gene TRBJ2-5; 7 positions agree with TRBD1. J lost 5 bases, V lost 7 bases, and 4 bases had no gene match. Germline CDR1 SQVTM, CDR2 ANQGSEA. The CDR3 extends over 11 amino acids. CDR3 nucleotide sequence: TGCAGCGCACAGGGGACGGAGACCCAGTACTTC. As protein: CSAQGTETQYF.

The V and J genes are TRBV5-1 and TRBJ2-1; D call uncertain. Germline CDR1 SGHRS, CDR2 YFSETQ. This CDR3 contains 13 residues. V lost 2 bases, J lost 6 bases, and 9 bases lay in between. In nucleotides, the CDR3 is TGCGCCAGCAGCTTAGGGATGGGCAATGAGCAGTTCTTC. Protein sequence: CASSLGMGNEQFF. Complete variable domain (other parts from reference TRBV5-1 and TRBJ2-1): KAGVTQTPRYLIKTRGQQVTLSCSPISGHRSVSWYQQTPGQGLQFLFEYFSETQRNKGNFPGRFSGRQFSNSRSEMNVSTLELGDSALYLCASSLGMGNEQFFGPGTRLTVL.

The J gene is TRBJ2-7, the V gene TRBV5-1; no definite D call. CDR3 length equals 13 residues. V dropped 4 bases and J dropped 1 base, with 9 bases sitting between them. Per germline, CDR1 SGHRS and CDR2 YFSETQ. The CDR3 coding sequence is TGCGCCAGCAGCCTGGACCCGTCCTACGAGCAGTACGTC. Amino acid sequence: CASSLDPSYEQYV.

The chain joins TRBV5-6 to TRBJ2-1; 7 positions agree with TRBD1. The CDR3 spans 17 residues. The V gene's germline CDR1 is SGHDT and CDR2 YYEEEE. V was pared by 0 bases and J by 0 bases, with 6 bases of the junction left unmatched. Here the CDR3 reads CASSLEGGARSYNEQFF. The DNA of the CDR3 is TGTGCCAGCAGCTTGGAAGGGGGCGCCCGCTCCTACAATGAGCAGTTCTTC.

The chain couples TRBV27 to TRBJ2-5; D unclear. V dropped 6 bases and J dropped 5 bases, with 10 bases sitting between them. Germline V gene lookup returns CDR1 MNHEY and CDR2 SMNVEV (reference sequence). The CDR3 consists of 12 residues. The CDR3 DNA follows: TGTGCCAGCAGCTCCCCCGGGGAGACCCAGTACTTC. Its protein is CASSSPGETQYF.

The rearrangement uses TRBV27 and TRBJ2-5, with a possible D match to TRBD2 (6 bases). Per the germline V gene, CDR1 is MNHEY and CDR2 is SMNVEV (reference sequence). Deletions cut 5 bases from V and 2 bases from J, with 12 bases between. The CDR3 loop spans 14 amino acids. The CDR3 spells CASSHIREQETQYF. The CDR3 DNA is TGTGCCAGCAGTCACATCCGGGAGCAAGAGACCCAGTACTTC.

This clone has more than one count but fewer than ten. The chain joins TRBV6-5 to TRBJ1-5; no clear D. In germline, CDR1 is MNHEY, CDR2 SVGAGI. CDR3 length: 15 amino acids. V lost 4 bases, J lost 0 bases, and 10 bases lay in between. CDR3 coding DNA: TGTGCCAGCAGTTCCCGATTATATAGCAATCAGCCCCAGCATTTT. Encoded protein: CASSSRLYSNQPQHF.

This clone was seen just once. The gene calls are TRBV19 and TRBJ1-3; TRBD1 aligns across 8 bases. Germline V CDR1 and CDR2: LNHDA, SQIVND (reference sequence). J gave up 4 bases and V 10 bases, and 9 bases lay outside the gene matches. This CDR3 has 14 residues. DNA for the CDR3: TGTGCCACTGAACTCAGGGGGCGCGGAAACACCATATATTTT. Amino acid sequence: CATELRGRGNTIYF.

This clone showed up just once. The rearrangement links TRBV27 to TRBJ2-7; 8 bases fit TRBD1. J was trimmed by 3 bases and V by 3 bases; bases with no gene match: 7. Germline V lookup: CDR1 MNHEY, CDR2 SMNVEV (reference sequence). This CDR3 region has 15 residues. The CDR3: CASSFGAGGRYEQYF. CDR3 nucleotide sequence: TGTGCCAGCAGTTTTGGGGCAGGGGGCCGCTACGAGCAGTACTTC.

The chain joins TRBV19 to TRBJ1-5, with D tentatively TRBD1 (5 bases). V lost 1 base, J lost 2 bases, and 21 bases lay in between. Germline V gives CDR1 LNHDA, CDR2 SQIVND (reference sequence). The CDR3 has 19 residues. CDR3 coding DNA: TGTGCCAGTAGTATAGGGCGATTGAGGGGCCATCGGGGCAATCAGCCCCAGCATTTT. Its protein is CASSIGRLRGHRGNQPQHF.

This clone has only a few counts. The CDR3 nucleotides read TGTGCCAGCAGTCCGCTGGGGGTCGGGTCACCCCTCCACTTT. Translating gives CASSPLGVGSPLHF. The chain is built from TRBV27 and TRBJ1-6; weak D call: TRBD1 (5 bases). In germline, CDR1 is MNHEY, CDR2 SMNVEV (reference sequence). Trimming cost V 5 bases and J 10 bases, with 15 bases left between them. The CDR3 totals 14 residues.

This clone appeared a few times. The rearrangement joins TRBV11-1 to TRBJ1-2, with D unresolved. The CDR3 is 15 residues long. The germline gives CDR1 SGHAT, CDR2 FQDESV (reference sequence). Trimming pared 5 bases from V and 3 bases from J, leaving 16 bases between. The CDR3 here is CASSRDPGLDYGYTF. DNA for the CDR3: TGTGCCAGCAGCCGCGATCCTGGACTCGACTATGGCTACACCTTC.

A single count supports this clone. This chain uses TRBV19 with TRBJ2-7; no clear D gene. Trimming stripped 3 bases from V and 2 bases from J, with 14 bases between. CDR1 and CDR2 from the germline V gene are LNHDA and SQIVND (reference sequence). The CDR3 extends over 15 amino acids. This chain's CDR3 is CASSMTLAGPYEQYV. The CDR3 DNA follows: TGTGCCAGTAGTATGACTTTGGCAGGTCCCTACGAGCAGTACGTC.